Below, 19 T cell receptor beta chains from the same sample are listed, as sequenced in a study of T cells in Graves' hyperthyroidism and ophthalmopathy. From RNA transcripts, TCR beta CDR3 regions were amplified. An initial round of RT-PCR targeting the TCR CDR3 relied on the HTBI primer set. TCRdb reprocessed the multiplex PCR reads via MiXCR and lists one record per CDR3 protein. The table has approximately 610,000 distinct CDR3 sequences, around 17% seen once; the top ten hold 18%. Sequenced material: blood. The receptors here all came from a young woman with Graves' hyperthyroidism.

This clonotype came up a few times. This rearrangement joins TRBV9 to TRBJ2-5; D not resolved. This CDR3 has 17 amino acids. The ends were cut back, 1 base at V and 2 bases at J, with 18 bases in the middle. Germline CDR1 SGDLS, CDR2 YYNGEE. CDR3 sequence (DNA): TGTGCCAGCAGCGTATCACCCGACTGGAACAAACAAGAGACCCAGTACTTC. Its translation is CASSVSPDWNKQETQYF. Full variable domain (missing parts from reference TRBV9 and TRBJ2-5): DSGVTQTPKHLITATGQRVTLRCSPRSGDLSVYWYQQSLDQGLQFLIQYYNGEERAKGNILERFSAQQFPDLHSELNLSSLELGDSALYFCASSVSPDWNKQETQYFGPGTRLLVL.

The chain links TRBV5-4 to TRBJ2-7; TRBD1 matches at 9 bases. V gave up 4 bases and J gave up 0 bases; unmatched junction bases: 5. The V gene's germline CDR1 is SGHNT and CDR2 YYREEE (reference sequence). CDR3 length: 15 amino acids. The CDR3 loop is CASSIRQGVSYEQYF. In DNA, the CDR3 is TGTGCCAGCAGCATAAGACAGGGGGTCTCCTACGAGCAGTACTTC.

This clonotype has a count of ten or more. This sequence joins TRBV20-1 and TRBJ2-5; TRBD2 matches 10 bases. The CDR3 has 14 amino acids. V was pared by 5 bases and J by 4 bases, with 7 bases of the junction left unmatched. Looked up from germline, CDR1 is DFQATT and CDR2 is SNEGSKA (reference sequence). CDR3 sequence (DNA): TGCAGTGCTGGAGCGGGAGGGCCCCCAGAGACCCAGTACTTC. Translated: CSAGAGGPPETQYF.

The chain links TRBV2 to TRBJ1-2, with D tentatively TRBD1 (5 bases). Germline CDR1 SNHLY, CDR2 FYNNEI. The CDR3 has 14 residues. V was cut by 5 bases and J by 4 bases, with 14 bases left in between. The DNA of the CDR3 is TGTGCCAGCAGTCGGGGCGGGCAGGCCTATGGCTACACCTTC. Amino acid sequence: CASSRGGQAYGYTF.

In its sample, this clonotype was seen many times. This chain uses TRBV5-1 with TRBJ2-6; D is unresolved. V lost 4 bases and J 0 bases, leaving 5 bases between the germline ends. In germline, CDR1 is SGHRS, CDR2 YFSETQ. The CDR3 is made up of 14 amino acids. The CDR3 loop is CASSTSSGANVLTF. CDR3 in DNA: TGCGCCAGCAGCACCAGCTCTGGGGCCAACGTCCTGACTTTC.

This clonotype was seen ten or more times. V usage is TRBV20-1 and J usage is TRBJ2-7; unclear D gene. This CDR3 spans 12 amino acids. In germline, CDR1 is DFQATT, CDR2 SNEGSKA (reference sequence). The ends were cut back, 5 bases at V and 0 bases at J, with 8 bases in the middle. CDR3 sequence: CSAPAYSYEQYF. Here the CDR3 DNA reads TGCAGTGCTCCGGCTTACTCCTACGAGCAGTACTTC.

In its sample, this clonotype was seen many times. The chain has TRBV7-9 and TRBJ2-5; D call uncertain. Germline-derived CDR1 and CDR2 are SEHNR and FQNEAQ (reference sequence). CDR3 length: 15 amino acids. V was trimmed by 0 bases and J by 7 bases, leaving 15 bases between them. The CDR3 bases are TGTGCCAGCAGCTTAGCCGTTTCAGGCCTCGGGACCCAGTACTTC. This sequence encodes CASSLAVSGLGTQYF.

The table lists this clonotype with many counts. The chain links TRBV2 to TRBJ1-1, with TRBD1 matching 7 bases. The V and J ends lost 4 bases and 5 bases, in that order; junction bases with no gene match: 7. CDR1 is SNHLY, CDR2 FYNNEI, per germline. The CDR3 is made up of 14 amino acids. This chain's CDR3 is CASSVEGAKTEAFF. The CDR3 region has the DNA TGTGCCAGCAGTGTGGAGGGGGCGAAGACTGAAGCTTTCTTT.

As regards this clonotype: A read error may explain this, as a much larger clone is one base away. This chain uses TRBV11-3 with TRBJ2-7; TRBD1 agrees at 7 bases. The J call may be incorrect, as the DNA end agrees better with TRBJ2-1. Germline V CDR1 and CDR2: SGHNT, YENEEA. This CDR3 has 15 amino acids. The CDR3 DNA sequence: TGTGCCAGCAGCCTCGAGGGGACAGTCCTCTACGAGCAGTTCTTC. It is translated as CASSLEGTVLYEQFF.

The J gene is TRBJ1-2, the V gene TRBV2; D gene unclear. The CDR3 runs 13 residues. Germline assignment: CDR1 SNHLY and CDR2 FYNNEI. V lost 3 bases and J 7 bases, leaving 12 bases between the germline ends. CDR3 sequence: CASSESVVGGYTF. The CDR3 bases are TGTGCCAGCAGTGAGAGCGTGGTCGGTGGCTACACCTTC.

This clonotype showed up just a few times. The junction departs from germline at one end; a sequencing error may be responsible. V is TRBV6-1 and J is TRBJ2-5; D might be TRBD2 (6 bases). Looked up from germline, CDR1 is MNHNS and CDR2 is SASEGT. The CDR3 runs to 14 residues. The DNA for the CDR3 is TGTGCAAGCACCCGGGTCCCGCGGGGAGAAACCCAGTACTTC. As protein: CASTRVPRGETQYF.

The rearrangement uses TRBV7-3 and TRBJ1-2; 9 bases agree with TRBD1. CDR1 and CDR2 from the germline V gene are SGHTA and FQGTGA. This CDR3 spans 14 amino acids. V was clipped by 5 bases and J by 8 bases; unmatched bases: 9. CDR3 sequence: CASSPAQGAGGYTF. The DNA of the CDR3 is TGTGCCAGCAGCCCAGCACAGGGGGCAGGGGGCTACACCTTC.

At least ten counts were recorded for this clonotype. The gene calls are TRBV3-1 and TRBJ2-7; D assignment may be TRBD1 or TRBD2 (6 bases each). The CDR3 spans 15 residues. Germline V gives CDR1 LGHDT, CDR2 YNNKEL (reference sequence). Trimming removed 4 bases from V and 3 bases from J, with 16 bases in between. CDR3 sequence reads: CASSPRDGGGYEQYF. The CDR3 bases are TGTGCCAGCAGCCCAAGGGACGGGGGCGGCTACGAGCAGTACTTC.

The genes are TRBV28 and TRBJ1-3, with a possible D match to TRBD1 (6 bases). Germline V gene lookup returns CDR1 MDHEN and CDR2 SYDVKM. The V end was cut by 6 bases, the J end by 2 bases, with 20 bases between. The CDR3 is made up of 17 amino acids. DNA of the CDR3: TGTGCCAGCAGCCCCTCGGGACAACCGACACCTGGAAACACCATATATTTT. It yields the protein CASSPSGQPTPGNTIYF.

The chain employs TRBV6-5 and TRBJ2-3, with a possible D match to TRBD2 (5 bases). CDR1 and CDR2 from the germline V gene are MNHEY and SVGAGI. The V end lost 3 bases, the J end lost 4 bases, and 14 bases lay between the germline ends. The length of the CDR3 is 15 residues. Here the CDR3 reads CASSYTIPLADTQYF. CDR3 DNA: TGTGCCAGCAGTTATACGATCCCACTAGCAGATACGCAGTATTTT.

This clonotype appeared many times. The gene calls are TRBV7-2 and TRBJ2-7, with 7 bases identical to TRBD2. Germline V gives CDR1 SGHTA, CDR2 FQGNSA. Trimming removed 1 base from V and 1 base from J; junction bases left unmatched: 4. CDR3 length equals 15 residues. As DNA, the CDR3 is TGTGCCAGCAGCTTAGTACACGGGGGGTCCTACGAGCAGTACTTC. This translates into CASSLVHGGSYEQYF.

The V and J genes are TRBV5-1 and TRBJ2-7; no reliable D call. The germline V and J ends were trimmed by 2 bases and 6 bases, with 6 bases remaining between them. From germline, CDR1 is SGHRS and CDR2 YFSETQ. This CDR3 has 11 amino acids. Here the CDR3 DNA reads TGCGCCAGCAGCTTTGGGTTCGAGCAGTACTTC. The encoded protein is CASSFGFEQYF.

This clonotype was found many times. The CDR3 bases are TGTGCCAGCAGCCAGATGACAGGGGAAAGTGAGCAGTTCTTC. Protein: CASSQMTGESEQFF. The chain joins TRBV7-9 to TRBJ2-1, with 8 bases that match TRBD1. CDR1 and CDR2 from the germline V gene are SEHNR and FQNEAQ (reference sequence). This CDR3 comprises 14 residues. J gave up 9 bases and V 5 bases, and 9 bases lay outside the gene matches. Variable domain in full (rest from reference TRBV7-9 and TRBJ2-1): DTGVSQNPRHKITKRGQNVTFRCDPISEHNRLYWYRQTLGQGPEFLTYFQNEAQLEKSRLLSDRFSAERPKGSFSTLEIQRTEQGDSAMYLCASSQMTGESEQFFGPGTRLTVL.

The rearrangement links TRBV7-3 to TRBJ2-5, with TRBD2 matching over 9 bases. Trimming took 5 bases from V and 4 from J; bases not matched to a gene: 11. The CDR3 has 16 amino acids. Germline values: CDR1 SGHTA, CDR2 FQGTGA. The CDR3 bases are TGTGCCAGCAGCCCGTGGGGTGGGACTAGCAGAGAGACCCAGTACTTC. It encodes CASSPWGGTSRETQYF.